This record looks at one T cell receptor beta chain sequence and its context. CDR1 and CDR2 from the germline V gene are SGHTA and FQGNSA. With 2 bases removed from V and 0 bases from J, the gap between germline ends came to 8 bases. This CDR3 contains 15 residues. The source of the sample is a study of blood T cell repertoires in COVID-19. The assay was immunoSEQ multiplex PCR, and TCRdb's table has in-frame clones only and misses some. The table shows about 200,000 clones, with approximately 86% occurring only once. The rearrangement links TRBV7-2 to TRBJ1-3, with D perhaps matching TRBD1 (6 bases). The sequence was collected from a woman aged 45-59 years with COVID-19, enrolled during active disease. Sample: peripheral blood. The CDR3: CASSLQGYSGNTIYF. CDR3 nucleotide sequence: TGTGCCAGCAGCTTACAGGGGTACTCTGGAAACACCATATATTTT.